What follows are 30 T cell receptor beta chains derived from one specimen sequenced in a study of cytotoxic CD8 clonotypes in ibrutinib-treated CLL. The table came from immunoSEQ multiplex PCR; TCRdb's copy has only in-frame clones and leaves some out. The sample has tens of thousands of clones, 45% to 55% seen once. The starting material was PBMCs, obtained after 12 months of ibrutinib treatment. These receptor sequences come from a human donor with chronic lymphocytic leukemia.

This clone was counted at least ten times. The chain combines TRBV5-1 with TRBJ2-7, with TRBD2 matching 11 bases. CDR1 and CDR2 (germline): SGHRS, YFSETQ. J was trimmed by 4 bases and V by 3 bases; bases with no gene match: 6. The CDR3 length is 15 residues. The DNA of the CDR3 is TGCGCCAGCAGCTCACTAGCGGGAGCTGGGTACGAGCAGTACTTC. This translates into CASSSLAGAGYEQYF.

In this sample, this clone turned up a few times. V is TRBV9 and J is TRBJ2-1, with a tentative D call TRBD2 (6 bases). The CDR3 spans 15 residues. Germline CDR1 reads SGDLS; CDR2 reads YYNGEE. Trimming took 3 bases from V and 7 from J, leaving 17 bases between them. DNA of the CDR3: TGTGCCAGCAGCGCTTTAGCCGGGAGTGATAATGAGCAGTTCTTC. It is translated as CASSALAGSDNEQFF.

The sample holds a few counts of this clone. The chain combines TRBV5-1 with TRBJ2-1, with a possible D match to TRBD1 (6 bases). V gave up 1 base and J gave up 0 bases, with 17 bases separating them. The CDR3 loop spans 18 amino acids. The V gene's germline CDR1 is SGHRS and CDR2 YFSETQ. This CDR3 is CASSLKIDVGHSYNEQFF. In DNA, the CDR3 is TGCGCCAGCAGCTTGAAGATTGACGTGGGACACTCCTACAATGAGCAGTTCTTC.

The V call is TRBV4-2, the J call TRBJ2-7; TRBD1 is a possible D gene (6 bases). Trimming cost V 0 bases and J 2 bases, with 11 bases left between them. Germline CDR1 LGHNA, CDR2 YNFKEQ. This CDR3 is built from 15 residues. As DNA, the CDR3 is TGTGCCAGCAGCCAAGAGCAGGGGTTGCCCTACGAGCAGTACTTC. It specifies CASSQEQGLPYEQYF.

The chain links TRBV6-6 to TRBJ1-5, with D tentatively TRBD1 (6 bases). The CDR3 is made up of 15 amino acids. Germline V CDR1 and CDR2: MNHNY, SVGAGI (reference sequence). The V gene lost 2 bases and the J gene lost 1 base, with 9 bases spanning the gap. CDR3 DNA sequence: TGTGCCAGCAGTTACCCGGGGGGCAGCAATCAGCCCCAGCATTTT. This translates into CASSYPGGSNQPQHF.

This clone was detected a few times. V gene TRBV30 combines with J gene TRBJ1-5; D unclear. This CDR3 spans 14 amino acids. Germline V lookup: CDR1 GTSNPN, CDR2 SVGIG (reference sequence). V lost 3 bases and J lost 7, with 16 bases in between. The CDR3 reads CAWSISGSGQPQHF. CDR3 DNA: TGTGCCTGGAGCATCTCGGGGTCTGGGCAGCCCCAGCATTTT.

J is TRBJ1-3 and V is TRBV18, with D maybe TRBD1 (6 bases). The CDR3 runs to 17 residues. The V and J ends lost 3 bases and 0 bases respectively, with 15 bases between them. Germline CDR1 is KGHSH and CDR2 is LQKENI. The CDR3 nucleotides are TGTGCCAGCTCACCTCTCCAGGACAGCGTCTCTGGAAACACCATATATTTT. Translated, it gives CASSPLQDSVSGNTIYF.

The gene calls are TRBV2 and TRBJ1-2, with D tentatively TRBD1 (5 bases). CDR3 size: 14 residues. Trimming took 2 bases from V and 6 from J, leaving 13 bases between them. Per germline, CDR1 SNHLY and CDR2 FYNNEI. The CDR3 sequence is CASSEYSGTDGYTF. The CDR3 coding sequence is TGTGCCAGCAGTGAATACAGTGGGACTGATGGCTACACCTTC.

The V call is TRBV5-4, the J call TRBJ1-2; tentative D call: TRBD1 (5 bases). V was pared by 2 bases and J by 2 bases, with 13 bases between. The CDR3 is made up of 15 amino acids. The germline gives CDR1 SGHNT, CDR2 YYREEE (reference sequence). The CDR3 protein is CASSFYSAGNYGYTF. The CDR3, as DNA: TGTGCCAGCAGCTTCTATTCGGCAGGGAACTATGGCTACACCTTC.

The count of this clone is one. The CDR3 loop reads CSVDRSPGVPVDTQYF. The CDR3, as DNA: TGCAGCGTTGACCGATCCCCGGGAGTCCCAGTGGATACGCAGTATTTT. The J gene is TRBJ2-3, the V gene TRBV29-1; D might be TRBD2 (6 bases). The CDR3 spans 16 residues. V gave up 3 bases and J gave up 6 bases, with 22 bases separating them. Germline V lookup: CDR1 SQVTM, CDR2 ANQGSEA.

This chain connects TRBV28 to TRBJ1-3; D may be TRBD1 (5 bases). The germline CDR1 and CDR2 sequences are MDHEN and SYDVKM. The V and J ends lost 7 bases and 3 bases respectively, with 19 bases between them. The CDR3 is 16 amino acids. CDR3 DNA: TGTGCCAGCACGAGTGGGGCCCAGGGATTTGGAAACACCATATATTTT. Its translation: CASTSGAQGFGNTIYF.

J is TRBJ2-2 and V is TRBV5-1, with 14 nucleotides matching TRBD2. Germline V gives CDR1 SGHRS, CDR2 YFSETQ. The length of the CDR3 is 16 residues. V was clipped by 6 bases and J by 5 bases; unmatched bases: 6. The CDR3 DNA reads TGCGCCAGCACTGGACTAGCGGGAGGAGGGACCGGGGAGCTGTTTTTT. Its translation is CASTGLAGGGTGELFF.

This clone was found a few times. V and J are TRBV7-9 and TRBJ1-2; 7 nucleotides line up with TRBD1. V shed 1 base and J 0 bases; nucleotides not matched to a gene: 11. The CDR3 is made up of 18 amino acids. Looked up from germline, CDR1 is SEHNR and CDR2 is FQNEAQ (reference sequence). The CDR3 region is CASSLGDRKARSNYGYTF. Here the CDR3 DNA reads TGTGCCAGCAGCTTAGGGGACAGAAAGGCCCGGTCTAACTATGGCTACACCTTC.

The chain couples TRBV19 to TRBJ1-5, with 10 positions matching TRBD1. V trimming: 2 bases; J trimming: 7 bases; junction bases outside the gene matches: 5. The CDR3 is 15 residues long. CDR1 and CDR2 (germline): LNHDA, SQIVND (reference sequence). The CDR3 reads CASSITTGGSQPQHF. The CDR3 DNA is TGTGCCAGTAGTATAACGACAGGGGGCTCCCAGCCCCAGCATTTT.

The chain is built from TRBV6-1 and TRBJ1-5; 7 bases fit TRBD1. This CDR3 is 13 amino acids long. Trimming at V came to 10 bases and at J to 7 bases, leaving 10 bases not matched to a gene. The germline gives CDR1 MNHNS, CDR2 SASEGT. Written as DNA, the CDR3 is TGTGCCACCTCAAGGGACAGAAGGCAGCCCCAGCATTTT. Protein product: CATSRDRRQPQHF.

The J gene is TRBJ2-1, the V gene TRBV28; the D gene could be TRBD1 or TRBD2 (5 bases each). The germline V and J ends were trimmed by 8 bases and 4 bases, with 15 bases remaining between them. CDR1 is MDHEN, CDR2 SYDVKM, per germline. The CDR3 sequence is 14 residues long. The CDR3 nucleotides are TGTGCCAGCTTCTCCCCGGGGCCTTACAATGAGCAGTTCTTC. Protein: CASFSPGPYNEQFF.

The sample holds a few counts of this clone. V is TRBV6-1 and J is TRBJ2-5, with D maybe TRBD2 (6 bases). The CDR3 has 16 amino acids. V shed 0 bases and J shed 2 bases, with 13 bases lying between them. The germline CDR1 and CDR2 sequences are MNHNS and SASEGT. CDR3 DNA sequence: TGTGCCAGCAGTGAAGCGGGGGGTACCCAGCAAGAGACCCAGTACTTC. Translating gives CASSEAGGTQQETQYF.

This clone was detected many times. The V and J genes are TRBV28 and TRBJ1-5, with 8 bases that match TRBD1. V was pared by 0 bases and J by 6 bases, with 4 bases of the junction left unmatched. The CDR3 has 15 amino acids. Germline V gives CDR1 MDHEN, CDR2 SYDVKM. CDR3 in amino acids: CASSLWQGAGQPQHF. Written as DNA, the CDR3 is TGTGCCAGCAGTTTATGGCAGGGGGCGGGTCAGCCCCAGCATTTT.

The chain uses TRBV10-2 and TRBJ2-1; D call uncertain. V lost 3 bases, J lost 3 bases, and 12 bases lay in between. Per the germline V gene, CDR1 is WSHSY and CDR2 is SAAADI. The CDR3 spans 15 residues. CDR3 sequence (DNA): TGCGCCAGCAGTGACTTGGGGTTCTTCTACAATGAGCAGTTCTTC. Translation: CASSDLGFFYNEQFF.

This chain uses TRBV10-3 with TRBJ1-2; D ambiguous. The CDR3 runs 12 residues. From germline, CDR1 is ENHRY and CDR2 SYGVKD. Trimming left V 4 bases short and J 8 bases short, with 11 bases between. The CDR3 here is CAISVISGGYTF. The CDR3 DNA is TGTGCCATCAGTGTAATCTCCGGGGGCTACACCTTC.

The chain combines TRBV30 with TRBJ1-2; weak D call: TRBD1 (5 bases). Trimming pared 1 base from V and 3 bases from J, leaving 9 bases between. Germline V gene sequence: CDR1 GTSNPN, CDR2 SVGIG (reference sequence). The CDR3 is 13 residues long. The CDR3 is CAWSDGDHYGYTF. The CDR3 DNA follows: TGTGCCTGGAGTGACGGGGACCACTATGGCTACACCTTC.

This chain connects TRBV18 to TRBJ2-5; D remains ambiguous. Deletions cut 5 bases from V and 5 bases from J, with 9 bases between. The germline gives CDR1 KGHSH, CDR2 LQKENI. The CDR3 runs to 12 residues. The CDR3: CASSATTETQYF. In nucleotides, the CDR3 is TGTGCCAGCTCAGCAACAACGGAGACCCAGTACTTC.

This clone is termed large (0.1 to 1%). The V call is TRBV11-3, the J call TRBJ2-2, with D unresolved. Germline V gives CDR1 SGHNT, CDR2 YENEEA. V was shortened by 0 bases and J by 4 bases, with 12 bases between the two germline ends. This CDR3 is 16 amino acids long. CDR3 in amino acids: CASSLDPDRSTGELFF. Here the CDR3 DNA reads TGTGCCAGCAGCTTAGATCCGGATAGGTCCACCGGGGAGCTGTTTTTT. Combining the CDR3 with reference TRBV11-3 and TRBJ2-2 gives the whole variable domain EAGVVQSPRYKIIEKKQPVAFWCNPISGHNTLYWYLQNLGQGPELLIRYENEEAVDDSQLPKDRFSAERLKGVDSTLKIQPAELGDSAVYLCASSLDPDRSTGELFFGEGSRLTVL.

The chain combines TRBV30 with TRBJ2-7; D gene unclear. V lost 2 bases to trimming and J lost 3 bases, with 8 bases between them. There are 12 residues in the CDR3. Germline assignment: CDR1 GTSNPN and CDR2 SVGIG (reference sequence). In nucleotides, the CDR3 is TGTGCCTGGAGTAGAAGTTTCTACGAGCAGTACTTC. Translated, it gives CAWSRSFYEQYF.

The V and J genes are TRBV5-6 and TRBJ2-7; D call uncertain. The V gene's germline CDR1 is SGHDT and CDR2 YYEEEE. This CDR3 spans 15 amino acids. The germline V and J ends were trimmed by 4 bases and 0 bases, with 14 bases remaining between them. Here the CDR3 DNA reads TGTGCCAGCAGCCCGGGTATATGGGCCTCCTACGAGCAGTACTTC. Translating it yields CASSPGIWASYEQYF.

The chain combines TRBV7-9 with TRBJ2-3; D is ambiguous. Looked up from germline, CDR1 is SEHNR and CDR2 is FQNEAQ (reference sequence). V was shortened by 3 bases and J by 3 bases, with 10 bases between the two germline ends. The CDR3 is 14 amino acids. The CDR3 coding sequence is TGTGCCAGCAGCTTCGTGCAGGTGACAGATACGCAGTATTTT. Translation: CASSFVQVTDTQYF.

V is TRBV19 and J is TRBJ2-7; no reliable D call. The CDR3 sequence is 13 residues long. V dropped 7 bases and J dropped 3 bases, with 13 bases sitting between them. Per the germline V gene, CDR1 is LNHDA and CDR2 is SQIVND (reference sequence). The CDR3 coding sequence is TGTGCCAGTACCTCCACTTGGGGCTACGAGCAGTACTTC. This translates into CASTSTWGYEQYF.

The J gene is TRBJ2-1, the V gene TRBV5-4; D is unresolved. V dropped 3 bases and J dropped 0 bases, with 13 bases sitting between them. This CDR3 has 16 residues. CDR1 is SGHNT, CDR2 YYREEE, per germline (reference sequence). CDR3 sequence (DNA): TGTGCCAGCAGCTCTCTTCGGATCAGCTCCTACAATGAGCAGTTCTTC. Translated, it gives CASSSLRISSYNEQFF.

This clone was detected a few times. The chain recombines TRBV27 with TRBJ1-4; TRBD1 might be the D (5 bases). The V gene lost 6 bases and the J gene lost 4 bases, with 18 bases spanning the gap. Germline V gene sequence: CDR1 MNHEY, CDR2 SMNVEV (reference sequence). This CDR3 has 16 amino acids. The CDR3 spells CASRRGASQVNEKLFF. The CDR3 DNA reads TGTGCCAGCAGGAGAGGGGCCTCCCAGGTTAATGAAAAACTGTTTTTT.

In this sample, this clone turned up a few times. V usage is TRBV29-1 and J usage is TRBJ2-3; the match to TRBD2 covers 7 bases. Germline CDR1 is SQVTM and CDR2 is ANQGSEA. V was clipped by 5 bases and J by 4 bases; unmatched bases: 6. This CDR3 region has 13 residues. This chain's CDR3 is CSVLLSGADTQYF. The CDR3 DNA is TGCAGCGTTCTCCTAAGCGGGGCAGATACGCAGTATTTT.